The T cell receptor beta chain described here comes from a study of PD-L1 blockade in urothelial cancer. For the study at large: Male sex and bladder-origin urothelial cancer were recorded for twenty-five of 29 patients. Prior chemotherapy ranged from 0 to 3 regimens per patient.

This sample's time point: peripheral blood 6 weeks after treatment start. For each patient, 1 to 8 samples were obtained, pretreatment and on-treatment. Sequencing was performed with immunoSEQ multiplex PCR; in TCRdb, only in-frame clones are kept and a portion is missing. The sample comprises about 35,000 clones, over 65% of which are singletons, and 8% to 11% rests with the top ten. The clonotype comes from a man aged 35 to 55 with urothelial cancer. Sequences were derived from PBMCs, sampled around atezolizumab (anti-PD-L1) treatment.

The CDR3 DNA reads as TGTGCCACCAGCAGAGAGAGAAGGGGGCTCTCGGAAAAACTGTTTTTT. As protein: CATSRERRGLSEKLFF. The chain combines TRBV15 with TRBJ1-4; 7 positions match TRBD1. Germline CDR1 reads LNHNV; CDR2 reads YYDKDF (reference sequence). The CDR3 consists of 16 residues. The junction had 9 bases not matched to a gene; V was cut back by 0 bases and J by 8 bases.